This T cell receptor beta chain was obtained from a study of blood T cell repertoires in COVID-19. The overall study: Acute and convalescent COVID-19 samples came from the United States, Italy and Spain. Sources were T cells, B-cell-depleted T cells, or PBMCs; the material itself was cDNA or gDNA.

Seattle patients were enrolled while actively infected and followed longitudinally. How the authors handled the data: Reference gene primer amplification gave estimated nucleated cell counts. Produced via immunoSEQ multiplex PCR; TCRdb's table is partial and in-frame only. V, J and clone size derive from that table, while D and trimming were established from the DNA sequence. The sample carries about 180,000 clones, approximately 81% recorded once. The receptor was isolated from a person aged 65-85 years with COVID-19, enrolled during active disease. Sequences were obtained from peripheral blood.

CDR3 bases: TGCAGCGTTGGGGAGCCCTCTGATAGCATTCAGTACTTC. This codes for CSVGEPSDSIQYF. The chain couples TRBV29-1 to TRBJ2-4, with D possibly matching TRBD2 (5 bases). Germline V gives CDR1 SQVTM, CDR2 ANQGSEA. V lost 4 bases to trimming and J lost 9 bases, with 16 bases between them. The CDR3 sequence is 13 residues long.